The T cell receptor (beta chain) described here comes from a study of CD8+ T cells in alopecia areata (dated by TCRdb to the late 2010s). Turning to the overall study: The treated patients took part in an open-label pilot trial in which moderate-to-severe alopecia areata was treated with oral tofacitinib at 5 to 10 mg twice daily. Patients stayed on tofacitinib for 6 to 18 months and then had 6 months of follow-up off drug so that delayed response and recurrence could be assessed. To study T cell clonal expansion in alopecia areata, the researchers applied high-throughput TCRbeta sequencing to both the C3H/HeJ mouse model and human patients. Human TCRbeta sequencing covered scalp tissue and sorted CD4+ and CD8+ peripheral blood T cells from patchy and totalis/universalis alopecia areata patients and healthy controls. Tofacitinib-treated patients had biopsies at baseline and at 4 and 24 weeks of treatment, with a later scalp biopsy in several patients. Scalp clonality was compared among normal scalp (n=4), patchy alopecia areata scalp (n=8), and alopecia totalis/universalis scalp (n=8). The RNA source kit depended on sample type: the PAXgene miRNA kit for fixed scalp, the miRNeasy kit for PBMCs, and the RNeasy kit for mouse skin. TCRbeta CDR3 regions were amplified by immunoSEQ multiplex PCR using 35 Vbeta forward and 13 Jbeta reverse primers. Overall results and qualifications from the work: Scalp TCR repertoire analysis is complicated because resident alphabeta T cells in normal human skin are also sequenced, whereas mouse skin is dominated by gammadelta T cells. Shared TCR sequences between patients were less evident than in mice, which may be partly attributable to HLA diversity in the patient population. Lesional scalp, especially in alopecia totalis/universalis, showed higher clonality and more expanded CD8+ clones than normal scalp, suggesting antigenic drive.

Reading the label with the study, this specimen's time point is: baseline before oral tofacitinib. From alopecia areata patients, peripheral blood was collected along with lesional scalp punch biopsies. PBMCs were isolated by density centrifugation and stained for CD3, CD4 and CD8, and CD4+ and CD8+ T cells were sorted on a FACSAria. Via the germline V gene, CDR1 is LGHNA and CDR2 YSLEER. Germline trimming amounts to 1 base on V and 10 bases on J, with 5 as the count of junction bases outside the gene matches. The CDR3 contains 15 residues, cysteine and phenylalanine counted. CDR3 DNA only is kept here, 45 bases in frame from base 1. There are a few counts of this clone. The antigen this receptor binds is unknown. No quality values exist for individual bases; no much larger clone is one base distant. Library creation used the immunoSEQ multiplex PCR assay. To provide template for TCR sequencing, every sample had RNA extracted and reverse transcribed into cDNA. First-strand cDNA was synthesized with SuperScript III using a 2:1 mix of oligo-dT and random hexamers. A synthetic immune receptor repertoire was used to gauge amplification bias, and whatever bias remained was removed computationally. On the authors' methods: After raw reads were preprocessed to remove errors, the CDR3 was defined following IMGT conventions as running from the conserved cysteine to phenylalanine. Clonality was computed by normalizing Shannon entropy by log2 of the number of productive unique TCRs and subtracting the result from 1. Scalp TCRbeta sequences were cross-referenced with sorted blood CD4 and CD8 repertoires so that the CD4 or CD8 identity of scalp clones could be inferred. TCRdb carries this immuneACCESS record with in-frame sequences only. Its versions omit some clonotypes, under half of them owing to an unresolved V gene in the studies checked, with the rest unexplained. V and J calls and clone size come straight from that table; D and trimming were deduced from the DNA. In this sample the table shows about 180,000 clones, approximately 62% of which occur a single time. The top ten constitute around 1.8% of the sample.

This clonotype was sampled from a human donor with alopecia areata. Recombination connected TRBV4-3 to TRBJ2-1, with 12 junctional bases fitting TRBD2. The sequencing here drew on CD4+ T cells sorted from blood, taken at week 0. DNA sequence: TGCGCCAGCAGCCAAGGGACTAGCGGGGTGCGGGAGCAGTTCTTC. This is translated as CASSQGTSGVREQFF.